These 32 T cell receptor beta chains originate from one sample sequenced in a study of T cells in localized non-small cell lung cancer. Some clones are missing from TCRdb's copy, which holds only in-frame ones; the method was immunoSEQ multiplex PCR. This sample has more than 20,000 clones; about 90% occur once, and the top ten carry less than 8.5%. The sample here was peripheral blood, taken before any cancer treatment. These receptors originate from a male donor aged 60 or over with stage I squamous cell lung carcinoma.

The chain joins TRBV2 to TRBJ1-1; D is unresolved. The germline V and J ends were trimmed by 6 bases and 1 base, with 15 bases remaining between them. This CDR3 is built from 15 residues. Looked up from germline, CDR1 is SNHLY and CDR2 is FYNNEI. The CDR3 DNA follows: TGTGCCAGCAGACGGAACCGGGAGTCGAACACTGAAGCTTTCTTT. Amino acid sequence: CASRRNRESNTEAFF.

The CDR3 coding sequence is TGCGCCAGCAGAACAGAGCAAGATGGAAACACCATATATTTT. It codes for CASRTEQDGNTIYF. This chain connects TRBV5-1 to TRBJ1-3, with D unresolved. CDR1 is SGHRS, CDR2 YFSETQ, per germline. This CDR3 spans 14 amino acids. Trimming took 5 bases from V and 3 from J, leaving 12 bases between them.

The chain recombines TRBV19 with TRBJ1-5; D call uncertain. Germline V gene data show CDR1 as LNHDA and CDR2 as SQIVND (reference sequence). This CDR3 contains 15 residues. Trimming pared 2 bases from V and 3 bases from J, leaving 11 bases between. The CDR3 sequence is CASSISSGYNQPQHF. The CDR3 DNA follows: TGTGCCAGTAGTATAAGTTCCGGGTACAATCAGCCCCAGCATTTT.

The chain links TRBV6-5 to TRBJ2-3, with TRBD1 matching 7 bases. Per the germline V gene, CDR1 is MNHEY and CDR2 is SVGAGI. The CDR3 has 16 amino acids. Losses at the gene ends were 3 bases for V and 2 bases for J; bases not matched to a gene: 8. CDR3 sequence: CASSYLLTGTTDTQYF. CDR3 DNA sequence: TGTGCCAGCAGTTATCTGCTGACAGGGACCACAGATACGCAGTATTTT.

In its sample, this clone was seen a few times. V gene TRBV30 combines with J gene TRBJ1-1; 8 positions agree with TRBD1. In germline, CDR1 is GTSNPN, CDR2 SVGIG (reference sequence). This CDR3 contains 13 residues. After removal of 6 bases from V and 0 bases from J, the junction contained 3 bases not matched to a gene. This CDR3 reads CACLDRVNTEAFF. The CDR3 nucleotides are TGTGCCTGCTTGGACAGGGTGAACACTGAAGCTTTCTTT.

This rearrangement joins TRBV18 to TRBJ2-2; no definite D call. CDR3 length equals 13 residues. Germline V gene sequence: CDR1 KGHSH, CDR2 LQKENI. Trimming cost V 0 bases and J 4 bases, with 3 bases left between them. The CDR3 DNA reads as TGTGCCAGCTCACCACCGAGCACCGGGGAGCTGTTTTTT. Amino acid sequence: CASSPPSTGELFF.

The V gene is TRBV11-2, the J gene TRBJ2-5; no reliable D call. This CDR3 has 13 amino acids. The ends were cut back, 3 bases at V and 1 base at J, with 6 bases in the middle. The germline V gene has CDR1 SGHAT and CDR2 FQNNGV. The chain's CDR3 is CASSLGLQETQYF. The CDR3 DNA is TGTGCCAGCAGCTTGGGCCTCCAAGAGACCCAGTACTTC.

The rearrangement links TRBV11-3 to TRBJ2-1; 7 bases agree with TRBD2. V shed 5 bases and J 4 bases; nucleotides not matched to a gene: 8. The CDR3 is 15 amino acids. Germline V lookup: CDR1 SGHNT, CDR2 YENEEA. CDR3 sequence (DNA): TGTGCCAGCAGCCCCGGGAGGCACCTATACAATGAGCAGTTCTTC. The encoded protein is CASSPGRHLYNEQFF.

V and J are TRBV30 and TRBJ2-5, with 11 nucleotides matching TRBD2. After removal of 4 bases from V and 5 bases from J, the junction contained 12 bases not matched to a gene. Germline CDR1 reads GTSNPN; CDR2 reads SVGIG (reference sequence). CDR3 length: 16 residues. CDR3 residues: CAWNPRAGLAEETQYF. The CDR3 bases are TGTGCCTGGAATCCCCGAGCGGGACTAGCGGAGGAGACCCAGTACTTC.

This chain connects TRBV18 to TRBJ2-2; D uncertain. CDR1 is KGHSH, CDR2 LQKENI, per germline. The CDR3 loop spans 14 amino acids. The germline V and J ends were trimmed by 2 bases and 2 bases, with 6 bases remaining between them. The CDR3 reads CASSPWRNTGELFF. For the CDR3, the DNA is TGTGCCAGCTCACCATGGCGAAACACCGGGGAGCTGTTTTTT.

The chain combines TRBV29-1 with TRBJ2-5; weak D call: TRBD2 (5 bases). Trimming left V 6 bases short and J 5 bases short, with 22 bases between. Germline-derived CDR1 and CDR2 are SQVTM and ANQGSEA. The CDR3 has 15 amino acids. The CDR3 nucleotides are TGCAGCGTCACGAAAAGGGCGGACTGGAGGGAGACCCAGTACTTC. It translates to CSVTKRADWRETQYF.

The CDR3 DNA sequence: TGTGCCAGCAGTGCCCGACAGGGAGGAGGCTACACCTTC. It yields the protein CASSARQGGGYTF. The chain has TRBV2 and TRBJ1-2, with TRBD1 matching over 7 bases. Germline V gene lookup returns CDR1 SNHLY and CDR2 FYNNEI. This CDR3 has 13 residues. J gave up 8 bases and V 4 bases, and 7 bases lay outside the gene matches.

The chain is built from TRBV18 and TRBJ2-4, with a possible D match to TRBD2 (6 bases). Germline CDR1 is KGHSH and CDR2 is LQKENI. The V and J ends lost 4 bases and 2 bases respectively, with 18 bases between them. The CDR3 is 17 amino acids. CDR3 DNA sequence: TGTGCCAGCTCACGGGACCGCATCGGGACTTCCAAAAACATTCAGTACTTC. Encoded protein: CASSRDRIGTSKNIQYF.

V and J are TRBV2 and TRBJ1-4; D not resolved. Germline CDR1 is SNHLY and CDR2 is FYNNEI. The CDR3 loop spans 11 amino acids. Trimming took 5 bases from V and 7 from J, leaving 5 bases between them. The DNA of the CDR3 is TGTGCCAGCAGTTTGTTTGAAAAACTGTTTTTT. Translated: CASSLFEKLFF. The variable domain in full, with the rest retrieved from reference TRBV2 and TRBJ1-4, is EPEVTQTPSHQVTQMGQEVILRCVPISNHLYFYWYRQILGQKVEFLVSFYNNEISEKSEIFDDQFSVERPDGSNFTLKIRSTKLEDSAMYFCASSLFEKLFFGSGTQLSVL.

The CDR3 nucleotides are TGTGCCAGCAGCTTTAGCCGGGACGGATACAATGAGCAGTTCTTC. Amino acids: CASSFSRDGYNEQFF. V gene TRBV11-1 combines with J gene TRBJ2-1; D tentatively fits TRBD1 or TRBD2 (5 bases each). The CDR3 runs 15 residues. Germline CDR1 reads SGHAT; CDR2 reads FQDESV (reference sequence). Trimming cost V 3 bases and J 4 bases, with 13 bases left between them.

The chain employs TRBV19 and TRBJ1-2; 10 bases align to TRBD1. The CDR3 consists of 17 residues. V lost 4 bases, J lost 4 bases, and 12 bases stayed unmatched. The germline V gene encodes CDR1 LNHDA and CDR2 SQIVND (reference sequence). CDR3 in DNA: TGTGCCAGTAGTACCCTATCGGGGGGACAGGGGTCCTATGGCTACACCTTC. Its translation is CASSTLSGGQGSYGYTF.

This chain joins TRBV20-1 and TRBJ2-5; no reliable D call. The CDR3 runs to 11 residues. Per the germline V gene, CDR1 is DFQATT and CDR2 is SNEGSKA (reference sequence). Trimming took off 5 bases at V and 3 bases at J, with 7 bases between the two ends. Written as DNA, the CDR3 is TGCAGTGCTTCCGCCGAAGAGACCCAGTACTTC. This gives the protein CSASAEETQYF.

This clone was detected once. V usage is TRBV6-5 and J usage is TRBJ2-7; 7 bases line up with TRBD1. In germline, CDR1 is MNHEY, CDR2 SVGAGI. There are 15 residues in the CDR3. Trimming removed 4 bases from V and 0 bases from J; junction bases left unmatched: 6. The CDR3 bases are TGTGCCAGCAGTTCGACGGGGACAGCCTCCTACGAGCAGTACTTC. Translated: CASSSTGTASYEQYF.

J is TRBJ2-3 and V is TRBV7-3; 11 bases align to TRBD2. J lost 1 base, V lost 5 bases, and 5 bases had no gene match. This CDR3 has 16 amino acids. The germline V gene encodes CDR1 SGHTA and CDR2 FQGTGA. CDR3 bases: TGTGCCAGCAGCGTTAGCGGGGGGGCCGGCACAGATACGCAGTATTTT. It encodes CASSVSGGAGTDTQYF.

This chain links TRBV27 with TRBJ2-7, with 7 bases that match TRBD2. This CDR3 has 13 residues. Germline V lookup: CDR1 MNHEY, CDR2 SMNVEV (reference sequence). The J segment lost 1 base and the V segment lost 5 bases, leaving 2 bases of the junction unmatched. CDR3 bases: TGTGCCAGCAGTCTGCGGGGGTCCTACGAGCAGTACTTC. This encodes CASSLRGSYEQYF.

The CDR3 sequence is CARGMGRTTGLANEKLFF. The CDR3, as DNA: TGTGCCCGAGGTATGGGACGAACCACGGGCCTGGCTAATGAAAAACTGTTTTTT. V gene TRBV30 combines with J gene TRBJ1-4; possibly TRBD1 for D (5 bases). The CDR3 is made up of 18 amino acids. Trimming shortened V by 8 bases and J by 3 bases, and 28 bases separated the two germline ends. CDR1 is GTSNPN, CDR2 SVGIG, per germline (reference sequence).

The gene calls are TRBV28 and TRBJ1-3, with TRBD1 as a possible D gene (5 bases). The germline V gene encodes CDR1 MDHEN and CDR2 SYDVKM. Deletions cut 5 bases from V and 2 bases from J, with 16 bases between. The length of the CDR3 is 16 residues. CDR3 sequence: CASSRGDRAAGNTIYF. Written as DNA, the CDR3 is TGTGCCAGCAGTCGGGGGGACCGCGCTGCTGGAAACACCATATATTTT.

The rearrangement joins TRBV2 to TRBJ2-7, with D perhaps TRBD1 or TRBD2 (5 bases each). Trimming shortened V by 6 bases and J by 7 bases, and 16 bases separated the two germline ends. Germline V gene data show CDR1 as SNHLY and CDR2 as FYNNEI. The CDR3 is 13 residues long. CDR3 amino acids: CASRAGTQLEQYF. The CDR3 bases are TGTGCCAGCAGGGCCGGGACCCAGTTGGAGCAGTACTTC.

This rearrangement joins TRBV6-1 to TRBJ2-1, with 7 nucleotides matching TRBD1. Germline V gives CDR1 MNHNS, CDR2 SASEGT. The CDR3 extends over 14 amino acids. Losses at the gene ends were 8 bases for V and 0 bases for J; bases not matched to a gene: 4. For the CDR3, the DNA is TGTGCCAGCCAGGGACAGAGCTCCTACAATGAGCAGTTCTTC. Its translation is CASQGQSSYNEQFF.

This chain joins TRBV14 and TRBJ2-7, with TRBD1 identical over 12 bases. CDR1 and CDR2 (germline): SGHDN, FVKESK. V lost 2 bases and J lost 7; bases outside the gene matches: 21. CDR3 size: 20 residues. In nucleotides, the CDR3 is TGTGCCAGCAGCCAATTGGGGGCCACTACCGGGACAGGGGGCGCGGAAGAGCAGTACTTC. Protein product: CASSQLGATTGTGGAEEQYF. Complete variable domain (other parts from reference TRBV14 and TRBJ2-7): EAGVTQFPSHSVIEKGQTVTLRCDPISGHDNLYWYRRVMGKEIKFLLHFVKESKQDESGMPNNRFLAERTGGTYSTLKVQPAELEDSGVYFCASSQLGATTGTGGAEEQYFGPGTRLTVT.

The V call is TRBV6-5, the J call TRBJ1-1, with D possibly being TRBD1 (5 bases). V was trimmed by 2 bases and J by 5 bases, leaving 12 bases between them. The CDR3 is 14 residues long. Germline values: CDR1 MNHEY, CDR2 SVGAGI. This CDR3 is CASSYGGTGTEAFF. The CDR3 nucleotides are TGTGCCAGCAGTTACGGGGGGACGGGGACTGAAGCTTTCTTT.

This chain links TRBV5-1 with TRBJ1-1, with 9 bases aligning to TRBD1. Germline V CDR1 and CDR2: SGHRS, YFSETQ. V shed 4 bases and J 2 bases; nucleotides not matched to a gene: 9. The CDR3 totals 16 residues. For the CDR3, the DNA is TGCGCCAGCAGCCGTTCCTTACAGGGGGCAAACACTGAAGCTTTCTTT. This encodes CASSRSLQGANTEAFF. Filled out from reference TRBV5-1 and TRBJ1-1, the complete variable domain reads KAGVTQTPRYLIKTRGQQVTLSCSPISGHRSVSWYQQTPGQGLQFLFEYFSETQRNKGNFPGRFSGRQFSNSRSEMNVSTLELGDSALYLCASSRSLQGANTEAFFGQGTRLTVV.

This clone was counted once. The chain is built from TRBV6-5 and TRBJ1-3; D uncertain. From germline, CDR1 is MNHEY and CDR2 SVGAGI. V was trimmed by 0 bases and J by 4 bases, leaving 4 bases between them. The length of the CDR3 is 13 residues. CDR3 DNA: TGTGCCAGCAGTTACTCAGGAGGAAACACCATATATTTT. As protein: CASSYSGGNTIYF.

The chain is built from TRBV19 and TRBJ1-4; 9 bases align to TRBD1. V dropped 10 bases and J dropped 3; count of bases not matched to a gene: 12. This CDR3 contains 16 residues. Per the germline V gene, CDR1 is LNHDA and CDR2 is SQIVND (reference sequence). CDR3 region: CATRGTGYTANEKLFF. The CDR3 nucleotides are TGTGCCACGAGGGGGACAGGGTATACGGCTAATGAAAAACTGTTTTTT.

The chain uses TRBV6-5 and TRBJ2-7, with TRBD1 matching 7 bases. CDR1 is MNHEY, CDR2 SVGAGI, per germline. V was clipped by 6 bases and J by 2 bases; unmatched bases: 7. CDR3 length: 14 amino acids. The DNA of the CDR3 is TGTGCCAGCAGCCGGACAGGCGAAACCTACGAGCAGTACTTC. Translation gives CASSRTGETYEQYF.

The rearrangement uses TRBV9 and TRBJ1-3; D gene ambiguous. Germline values: CDR1 SGDLS, CDR2 YYNGEE. The CDR3 spans 18 residues. V was shortened by 0 bases and J by 9 bases, with 25 bases between the two germline ends. CDR3 DNA sequence: TGTGCCAGCAGCGTAGTTGGCGAACAGCCGGCTATGAGTGCCACCATATATTTT. It encodes CASSVVGEQPAMSATIYF.

J is TRBJ2-2 and V is TRBV28; 9 positions agree with TRBD1. Germline lookup yields CDR1 MDHEN and CDR2 SYDVKM. The CDR3 is made up of 17 amino acids. The J segment lost 6 bases and the V segment lost 7 bases, leaving 15 bases of the junction unmatched. As DNA, the CDR3 is TGTGCCAGCACCCAACAGGGGGCGCTAAGAAAGCCCGGGGAGCTGTTTTTT. Its protein is CASTQQGALRKPGELFF.